This T cell receptor (beta chain) was documented in a study of blood T cell repertoires in COVID-19. The repertoire was sequenced with immunoSEQ multiplex PCR; TCRdb's copy has only in-frame clones and lacks some. The data hold about 200,000 clones, with 84% observed a single time. The CDR3 loop spans 20 amino acids. The chain links TRBV21-1 to TRBJ1-5; TRBD1 was called by the table and not checked on the DNA. TRBV21-1 is designated a pseudogene. Source material: PBMCs or T cells enriched from blood (not recorded which). This clonotype originated in a man aged 40-49 years who had recovered from COVID-19. CDR3 in amino acids: CASSKNIPGQGAYGNQPQHF. The CDR3 region has the DNA TGTGCCAGCAGCAAAAACATCCCGGGACAGGGGGCTTATGGCAATCAGCCCCAGCATTTT.